One TCR beta chain is described in this entry. As yet, its antigen is unknown. These data belong to a study of cytomegalovirus exposure and HLA in healthy donors. The overall study: Out of about 360 genotyped donors, around 80% belonged to the Caucasian-associated ancestry cluster.

Notes on the study in general: TCR beta chain V- and J-gene trimming was linked, in a later analysis, to a missense variant in DCLRE1C. Altogether, about 160 TCR beta chains were recorded as cytomegalovirus-associated.

The CDR3 loop spans 18 amino acids. Trimming left V 5 bases short and J 6 bases short, with 29 bases between. CDR1 is SGHVS, CDR2 FNYEAQ, per germline. These donors, healthy bone marrow donors, were studied. The PCR made use of 60 Vbeta and 13 Jbeta primers. Produced via immunoSEQ multiplex PCR; TCRdb's table is partial and in-frame only. There are approximately 70,000 clones in the sample; about 80% occur only once, and about 6% lies in the top ten. The chain combines TRBV7-6 with TRBJ2-7, with D tentatively TRBD2 (7 bases). The TCR comes from a middle-aged man in good health and CMV-seronegative. The sequencing sample was made of PBMCs. The CDR3 DNA reads as TGTGCCAGCAGCCTCTTCCTCGGGGAGGGGGGCAGTGGCGCCGAGCAGTACTTC. This sequence encodes CASSLFLGEGGSGAEQYF.